The present T cell receptor (beta chain) was sequenced within a study of tumor T cells in aggressive B-cell lymphoma (dated by TCRdb to the late 2010s). A word on this clone: Its antigen is unknown. Base qualities are not at hand, and no much larger clone is one base apart.

Preparation of the library involved the immunoSEQ multiplex PCR assay. TCRdb took this table from immuneACCESS and kept in-frame rearrangements with V and J called. Such tables lack part of the clones; where checked against another copy, unresolved V genes explain under half of the gap, and the rest is unexplained. The sample profile shows fewer than 6,500 clones; about 94% of them were found once. The ten biggest clones cover 3.8% of the sample. The CDR3 spans 16 residues, from the cysteine through the phenylalanine. Just CDR3 DNA is preserved here, 48 bases in frame from base 1. CDR1 and CDR2, looked up from the germline V gene (reference sequence), are SEHNR and FQNEAQ. Trimming removed 3 bases from V and 4 bases from J, leaving 18 bases between the germline ends.

The receptor was isolated from an adult with diffuse large B cell lymphoma. This chain is built from TRBV7-9 and TRBJ1-1; 5 matching bases give a weak D call of TRBD1. Material for sequencing was tumor tissue. The CDR3 reads CASSFPAADSSTEAFF. In nucleotide form, the sequence is TGTGCCAGCAGCTTCCCCGCGGCTGACAGCTCCACTGAAGCTTTCTTT.